The 25 T cell receptor beta chains below come from one sample, sequenced in a study of blood T cell repertoires in COVID-19. Assay: immunoSEQ multiplex PCR; the TCRdb copy retains only in-frame clones and omits some. This table has 220,000 or so clones, around 84% appearing once. The sequenced material came from PBMCs or T cells enriched from blood (not recorded which). The receptor source for this set is a woman aged 40-49 years who had recovered from COVID-19.

The CDR3 DNA is TGTGCCAGCAGCAGGAGGGGAGTCCCCTCTTACGAGCAGTACGTC. It codes for CASSRRGVPSYEQYV. The V and J genes are TRBV21-1 and TRBJ2-7; no DNA check was done on the table's D call, TRBD2. TRBV21-1 constitutes a pseudogene. CDR3 length equals 15 residues.

The rearrangement uses TRBV28 and TRBJ1-1, with D perhaps matching TRBD1 (5 bases). Trimming shortened V by 6 bases and J by 4 bases, and 18 bases separated the two germline ends. Germline values: CDR1 MDHEN, CDR2 SYDVKM. The CDR3 consists of 15 residues. The CDR3 nucleotides read TGTGCCAGCAGCCGTAGTCAGGGTTCGGGCACTGAAGCTTTCTTT. It specifies CASSRSQGSGTEAFF. Complete variable domain (other parts from reference TRBV28 and TRBJ1-1): DVKVTQSSRYLVKRTGEKVFLECVQDMDHENMFWYRQDPGLGLRLIYFSYDVKMKEKGDIPEGYSVSREKKERFSLILESASTNQTSMYLCASSRSQGSGTEAFFGQGTRLTVV.

The J gene is TRBJ1-2, the V gene TRBV19, with 7 nucleotides matching TRBD1. Germline V gives CDR1 LNHDA, CDR2 SQIVND (reference sequence). The CDR3 has 14 amino acids. After removal of 3 bases from V and 4 bases from J, the junction contained 5 bases not matched to a gene. Here the CDR3 reads CASSMKGAGYGYTF. CDR3 nucleotide sequence: TGTGCCAGTAGTATGAAGGGGGCGGGCTATGGCTACACCTTC.

The chain recombines TRBV5-1 with TRBJ2-1; TRBD2 matches at 7 bases. Trimming cost V 0 bases and J 9 bases; bases outside gene matches: 12. Germline CDR1 and CDR2: SGHRS and YFSETQ. This CDR3 region has 16 residues. CDR3 in DNA: TGCGCCAGCAGCTTGGTGGCGGGAGATCCAGTAGCTGAGCAGTTCTTC. Its protein product is CASSLVAGDPVAEQFF.

The chain links TRBV25-1 to TRBJ2-2; 10 bases are shared with TRBD1. This CDR3 has 15 amino acids. From germline, CDR1 is MGHDK and CDR2 SYGVNS. V lost 8 bases, J lost 4 bases, and 7 bases stayed unmatched. The CDR3 DNA sequence: TGTGCCAGCTACCTGGACAGGGGGGCCACCGGGGAGCTGTTTTTT. This encodes CASYLDRGATGELFF.

In this sample, this clone turned up once. The chain is built from TRBV2 and TRBJ2-5; TRBD2 agrees at 8 bases. The CDR3 is made up of 13 amino acids. Per germline, CDR1 SNHLY and CDR2 FYNNEI. V lost 4 bases, J lost 4 bases, and 2 bases stayed unmatched. This CDR3 reads CASSVTSGETQYF. CDR3 in DNA: TGTGCCAGCAGTGTAACTAGCGGAGAGACCCAGTACTTC.

This chain links TRBV6-5 with TRBJ1-4, with no clear D. Germline V gene lookup returns CDR1 MNHEY and CDR2 SVGAGI. Trimming took 8 bases from V and 1 from J, leaving 8 bases between them. This CDR3 contains 13 residues. CDR3 loop: CASDEGTNEKLFF. As DNA, the CDR3 is TGTGCCAGCGACGAGGGAACTAATGAAAAACTGTTTTTT.

The chain is built from TRBV7-9 and TRBJ1-1; D might be TRBD1 (6 bases). The CDR3 loop spans 14 amino acids. V dropped 5 bases and J dropped 1 base, with 11 bases sitting between them. CDR1 is SEHNR and CDR2 is FQNEAQ in the germline V gene (reference sequence). The CDR3, as DNA: TGTGCCAGCAGCCGACTGACAGGGAACACTGAAGCTTTCTTT. Translated, it gives CASSRLTGNTEAFF.

CDR3 in amino acids: CASSQDHGGEQFF. The CDR3 bases are TGTGCCAGCAGCCAAGACCACGGGGGGGAGCAGTTCTTC. This chain joins TRBV3-1 (or the pseudogene TRBV3-2) and TRBJ2-1; 7 bases are shared with TRBD2. This CDR3 comprises 13 residues. Germline V lookup: CDR1 LGHDT, CDR2 YNNKEL (reference sequence). V gave up 0 bases and J gave up 10 bases; unmatched junction bases: 3.

This chain uses TRBV28 with TRBJ1-3, with D possibly being TRBD1 (5 bases). The V end was cut by 4 bases, the J end by 0 bases, with 16 bases between. There are 17 residues in the CDR3. Germline loops: CDR1 MDHEN, CDR2 SYDVKM. The CDR3 protein is CASSSAGLSSSGNTIYF. For the CDR3, the DNA is TGTGCCAGCAGTTCCGCGGGGCTGTCGAGCTCTGGAAACACCATATATTTT.

CDR3 loop: CASSVLSNTGELFF. In DNA form, the CDR3 reads TGTGCCAGCAGCGTACTTTCGAACACCGGGGAGCTGTTTTTT. V gene TRBV9 combines with J gene TRBJ2-2; D gene uncertain. Germline-derived CDR1 and CDR2 are SGDLS and YYNGEE. The V gene lost 1 base and the J gene lost 0 bases, with 4 bases spanning the gap. The CDR3 runs 14 residues. The whole variable domain, filled in from reference TRBV9 and TRBJ2-2, reads DSGVTQTPKHLITATGQRVTLRCSPRSGDLSVYWYQQSLDQGLQFLIQYYNGEERAKGNILERFSAQQFPDLHSELNLSSLELGDSALYFCASSVLSNTGELFFGEGSRLTVL.

The V gene is TRBV3-1 (or the pseudogene TRBV3-2), the J gene TRBJ1-2; D possibly corresponds to TRBD1 (5 bases). This CDR3 spans 13 amino acids. Germline V gene data show CDR1 as LGHDT and CDR2 as YNNKEL (reference sequence). The V gene lost 6 bases and the J gene lost 5 bases, with 13 bases spanning the gap. The CDR3 here is CASRQGGWYGYTF. CDR3 DNA: TGTGCCAGCAGGCAGGGAGGTTGGTATGGCTACACCTTC.

The rearrangement joins TRBV19 to TRBJ2-6; 9 bases line up with TRBD1. The length of the CDR3 is 17 residues. In germline, CDR1 is LNHDA, CDR2 SQIVND (reference sequence). V lost 4 bases and J lost 0; bases outside the gene matches: 4. The CDR3 loop is CASSKWTGDSGANVLTF. CDR3 DNA: TGTGCCAGTAGTAAATGGACAGGGGACTCTGGGGCCAACGTCCTGACTTTC.

The chain carries TRBV3-1 (or the pseudogene TRBV3-2) and TRBJ2-5, with 14 bases lining up with TRBD2. Trimming took 4 bases from V and 3 from J; bases not matched to a gene: 4. The CDR3 runs 16 residues. Germline V gene sequence: CDR1 LGHDT, CDR2 YNNKEL (reference sequence). In DNA form, the CDR3 reads TGTGCCAGCAGCCTTGGGACTAGCGGGAGAAAAGAGACCCAGTACTTC. Translation: CASSLGTSGRKETQYF.

The CDR3 here is CSVPSYLDRNTEAFF. CDR3 nucleotides: TGCAGCGTTCCTTCTTATTTGGACAGGAACACTGAAGCTTTCTTT. V usage is TRBV29-1 and J usage is TRBJ1-1; tentatively, D is TRBD1 (6 bases). This CDR3 contains 15 residues. V was trimmed by 5 bases and J by 1 base, leaving 17 bases between them. From germline, CDR1 is SQVTM and CDR2 ANQGSEA.

This chain links TRBV10-1 with TRBJ1-1; 8 bases are shared with TRBD1. This CDR3 has 14 residues. After removal of 4 bases from V and 4 bases from J, the junction contained 5 bases not matched to a gene. Germline values: CDR1 WNHNN, CDR2 SYGVQD (reference sequence). CDR3 nucleotides: TGCGCCAGCAGTGGGACAGGGTGGGGCACTGAAGCTTTCTTT. This encodes CASSGTGWGTEAFF.

V usage is TRBV3-1 (or the pseudogene TRBV3-2) and J usage is TRBJ2-6; the match to TRBD1 covers 7 bases. This CDR3 has 17 amino acids. From germline, CDR1 is LGHDT and CDR2 YNNKEL (reference sequence). Trimming at V came to 0 bases and at J to 4 bases, leaving 6 bases not matched to a gene. The CDR3 DNA follows: TGTGCCAGCAGCCAAGACCCAGGGGGTACCGGGGCCAACGTCCTGACTTTC. Amino acids: CASSQDPGGTGANVLTF.

The chain carries TRBV28 and TRBJ1-5; unclear D gene. This CDR3 has 12 residues. Trimming cost V 3 bases and J 6 bases, with 6 bases left between them. CDR1 is MDHEN, CDR2 SYDVKM, per germline. The CDR3 protein is CASSLVVQPQHF. CDR3 nucleotides: TGTGCCAGCAGTTTGGTAGTTCAGCCCCAGCATTTT.

J is TRBJ1-5 and V is TRBV24-1; no clear D gene. Germline loops: CDR1 KGHDR, CDR2 SFDVKD. The CDR3 has 13 amino acids. Trimming pared 4 bases from V and 6 bases from J, leaving 9 bases between. The CDR3 DNA follows: TGTGCCACCAGTGACGGGATTTCTCAGCCCCAGCATTTT. This gives the protein CATSDGISQPQHF.

This chain connects TRBV28 to TRBJ1-5; D gene unclear. V lost 6 bases, J lost 2 bases, and 14 bases lay in between. Looked up from germline, CDR1 is MDHEN and CDR2 is SYDVKM. This CDR3 region has 15 residues. This CDR3 reads CASSYAGLGNQPQHF. CDR3 in DNA: TGTGCCAGCAGCTATGCCGGTTTGGGCAATCAGCCCCAGCATTTT.

This rearrangement joins TRBV21-1 to TRBJ1-5; the D call TRBD1 from the table was never checked on the DNA. TRBV21-1 is shown as a pseudogene. The CDR3 runs 18 residues. The CDR3 DNA sequence: TGTGCCAGCAGCAAAGGGACAGGGGACCGCATTAGCAATCAGCCCCAGCATTTT. Encoded protein: CASSKGTGDRISNQPQHF.

The chain joins TRBV7-9 to TRBJ2-5; TRBD1 might be the D (6 bases). The germline CDR1 and CDR2 sequences are SEHNR and FQNEAQ (reference sequence). The CDR3 contains 18 residues. V was shortened by 2 bases and J by 4 bases, with 23 bases between the two germline ends. The CDR3 DNA sequence: TGTGCCAGCAGCTTATCCCCAGGGGCCAGGCGCAAGGGAGAGACCCAGTACTTC. This translates into CASSLSPGARRKGETQYF.

The chain couples TRBV5-4 to TRBJ2-3; D not resolved. The V end lost 2 bases, the J end lost 0 bases, and 13 bases lay between the germline ends. The CDR3 extends over 16 amino acids. Germline values: CDR1 SGHNT, CDR2 YYREEE (reference sequence). Here the CDR3 reads CASSFTVTASTDTQYF. CDR3 sequence (DNA): TGTGCCAGCAGCTTCACAGTGACCGCTAGCACAGATACGCAGTATTTT.

The rearrangement links TRBV7-9 to TRBJ1-1, with D perhaps matching TRBD1 (5 bases). V lost 3 bases and J 0 bases, leaving 14 bases between the germline ends. The CDR3 runs 16 residues. Germline CDR1 is SEHNR and CDR2 is FQNEAQ (reference sequence). The CDR3 sequence is CASSLGTTRLNTEAFF. In DNA, the CDR3 is TGTGCCAGCAGCTTGGGGACTACCCGTTTGAACACTGAAGCTTTCTTT.

The sample holds a few counts of this clone. J is TRBJ2-1 and V is TRBV27; 12 nucleotides align to TRBD2. The CDR3 length is 16 residues. Germline CDR1 is MNHEY and CDR2 is SMNVEV (reference sequence). V trimming: 6 bases; J trimming: 8 bases; junction bases outside the gene matches: 11. Written as DNA, the CDR3 is TGTGCCAGCAGACCTTCGCGACTAGCGGGAGTCGATGAGCAGTTCTTC. Amino acid sequence: CASRPSRLAGVDEQFF.